Listed below are T cell receptor beta chains from one sample, sequenced in a study of shared T cell receptors in the human thymus. Repertoires were generated with immunoSEQ multiplex PCR, while TCRdb's copy carries only in-frame clones and drops some. In the table there are about 660,000 clones, around 87% of which are singletons. The sample was also reused in another study, on human thymus T cells.

The source material was thymocytes. The receptors come from a boy younger than two with a congenital heart defect. CDR3s include the opening cysteine and the closing phenylalanine or tryptophan.

j_call v_call cdr3_aa
TRBJ2-1 TRBV4-1 CASSHSGLAGSHEQFF
TRBJ1-5 TRBV5-8 CASSSDKHNQPQHF
TRBJ2-2 TRBV5-1 CASSFGGGDSNTGELFF
TRBJ1-4 TRBV28 CASSLGQGRLTNEKLFF
TRBJ2-1 TRBV29-1 CSVEGHPQGGGRVSEQFF
TRBJ2-1 TRBV30 CAWSVLVWEGEQFF
TRBJ2-7 TRBV11-2 CASSLVEIHPQAYEQYF
TRBJ2-1 TRBV9 CASSVRGLGYNEQFF
TRBJ2-3 TRBV5-6 CASSLVVSSGADTQYF
TRBJ1-4 TRBV28 CASSLLGADGEKLFF
TRBJ1-2 TRBV15 CATSREGAEYGYTF
TRBJ2-2 TRBV27 CASSFSSVERGGRAGELFF
TRBJ2-7 TRBV6-5 CASSSSVSSYEQYF
TRBJ2-3 TRBV5-1 CASSFPGTDTQYF
TRBJ2-3 TRBV7-2 CASSLGLAGGPDWTDTQYF
TRBJ2-7 TRBV4-3 CANSQGGTSRPYEQYF
TRBJ1-5 TRBV7-8 CASSLAGGPRPQHF
TRBJ2-1 TRBV27 CASSLPPYNEQFF
TRBJ2-1 TRBV6-5 CASSYSAVVHNEQFF
TRBJ2-7 TRBV4-1 CASSQELAGYYEQYF
TRBJ1-6 TRBV5-4 CASTRRRDDRAPYNSPLHF
TRBJ1-5 TRBV5-6 CASSLLRRQGKSNNQPQHF
TRBJ1-2 TRBV10-3 CAISEPGQHIYGYTF
TRBJ2-7 TRBV6-9 CASSYWGGGWGEQYF
TRBJ2-2 TRBV5-4 CASSLADRVGTGELFF
TRBJ1-1 TRBV5-5 CASSRLTHGAFF
TRBJ1-2 TRBV6-4 CASSPRTGPYGYTF
TRBJ2-2 TRBV6-1 CASTPRGRDTGELFF
TRBJ1-4 TRBV18 CASSPQDRATNEKLFF
TRBJ1-5 TRBV2 CASSARDKNQPQHF
TRBJ2-1 TRBV15 CATSREESPGTSDYNEQFF
TRBJ1-1 TRBV14 CASSQEVWVDRGTEAFF
TRBJ2-3 TRBV6-6 CASIERGGQGDTQYF
TRBJ2-7 TRBV27 CASSSTGPDEQYF
TRBJ2-2 TRBV5-6 CASISLAVNPGELFF
TRBJ2-1 TRBV14 CASSQGIETDNEQFF
TRBJ2-1 TRBV18 CASSPPERGARYEQFF
TRBJ1-2 TRBV29-1 CSVEVTAHYGYTF
TRBJ2-2 TRBV6-5 CASSPLSDTGELFF
TRBJ2-7 TRBV15 CATSRGGQGAHEQYF
TRBJ1-2 TRBV14 CASSQGLDYGYTF
TRBJ1-4 TRBV7-9 CASSSYRETNEKLFF
TRBJ2-2 TRBV30 CAWSSLEWKAGELFF
TRBJ2-3 TRBV4-1 CASSQDLAGITDTQYF
TRBJ2-1 TRBV27 CASSFLAGGYNEQFF
TRBJ2-3 TRBV27 CASKRLSGRAGADTQYF
TRBJ1-2 TRBV5-6 CASSPADRGYGYTF
TRBJ2-7 TRBV12-5 CASGLVGGTGGDEQYF
TRBJ2-7 TRBV4-2 CASSYRSTPTYEQYF
TRBJ2-2 TRBV25-1 CASSGTGGVGELFF
TRBJ2-7 TRBV7-7 CASSGLRSYEQYF
TRBJ2-1 TRBV5-1 CASSSKGTGNNEQFF